This is a list of T cell receptor beta chains from one sample in a study of blood T cell repertoires in COVID-19. Produced via immunoSEQ multiplex PCR; TCRdb's table is partial and in-frame only. The repertoire holds 140,000 to 150,000 clones, with 88% as singletons. Sequences were obtained from peripheral blood. The receptors originated from a human donor with COVID-19, enrolled during active disease. The donor label of this sample is uncertain. CDR3s include the opening cysteine and the closing phenylalanine or tryptophan. Each record gives: J gene, D gene, V gene, clone size, CDR3 DNA, CDR3 protein. D genes are given only for firm matches. The listing skips clone size in some rows; elsewhere it reads once, few, many or a size class.

j_gene: TRBJ2-1; d_gene: -; v_gene: TRBV2; abundance: -; CDR3nt: TGTGCCAGCAGTTTAGGACTAAACAATGAGCAGTTCTTC; CDR3aa: CASSLGLNNEQFF
j_gene: TRBJ2-7; d_gene: TRBD2; v_gene: TRBV13; abundance: -; CDR3nt: TGTGCCAGCAGCTCTCCGGGACTAGACTTCGAGCAGTACTTC; CDR3aa: CASSSPGLDFEQYF
j_gene: TRBJ2-7; d_gene: TRBD1; v_gene: TRBV10-1; abundance: -; CDR3nt: TGCGCCAGACGACAGGGGGATATCTACGAGCAGTACTTC; CDR3aa: CARRQGDIYEQYF
j_gene: TRBJ1-6; d_gene: -; v_gene: TRBV7-3; abundance: -; CDR3nt: TGTGCCAGCAGCTTACAAACGGGGAATAATTCACCCCTCCACTTT; CDR3aa: CASSLQTGNNSPLHF
j_gene: TRBJ1-2; d_gene: -; v_gene: TRBV29-1; abundance: -; CDR3nt: TGCAGCGTTGGAACCCCGGGGGTAAGAAACTATGGCTACACCTTC; CDR3aa: CSVGTPGVRNYGYTF
j_gene: TRBJ2-1; d_gene: TRBD2; v_gene: TRBV9; abundance: -; CDR3nt: TGTGCCAGCAGCGTGACTAGCGGGAGGGCATCCGAGCAGTTCTTC; CDR3aa: CASSVTSGRASEQFF
j_gene: TRBJ2-1; d_gene: TRBD2; v_gene: TRBV6-4; abundance: once; CDR3nt: TGTGCCAGCAACCCGGGACTAGCGGGAGGGGACTCAAGCTCCTACAATGAGCAGTTCTTC; CDR3aa: CASNPGLAGGDSSSYNEQFF
j_gene: TRBJ2-5; d_gene: -; v_gene: TRBV25-1; abundance: -; CDR3nt: TGTGCCAGCAGTGGTCCGGGGGAGACCCAGTACTTC; CDR3aa: CASSGPGETQYF
j_gene: TRBJ1-2; d_gene: -; v_gene: TRBV6-4; abundance: -; CDR3nt: TGTGCCAGCAGTATATCCCCAGGGGACTATGGCTACACCTTC; CDR3aa: CASSISPGDYGYTF
j_gene: TRBJ1-6; d_gene: TRBD1; v_gene: TRBV9; abundance: -; CDR3nt: TGTGCCAGCAGCTCGAGCGGGACAGGGGAGAATTCACCCCTCCACTTT; CDR3aa: CASSSSGTGENSPLHF
j_gene: TRBJ1-3; d_gene: -; v_gene: TRBV11-2; abundance: -; CDR3nt: TGTGCCAGCAGAGCAGCCGGAGACACCATATATTTT; CDR3aa: CASRAAGDTIYF
j_gene: TRBJ2-1; d_gene: TRBD1; v_gene: TRBV7-3; abundance: -; CDR3nt: TGTGCCAGCAGCCCCCAGGGGGCGGACTACAATGAGCAGTTCTTC; CDR3aa: CASSPQGADYNEQFF
j_gene: TRBJ2-7; d_gene: -; v_gene: TRBV21-1; abundance: -; CDR3nt: TGTGCCAGCAGCGGGGGCGCTTCTCCGGGACTAGCCCATCTATCCTACGAGCAGTACTTC; CDR3aa: CASSGGASPGLAHLSYEQYF
j_gene: TRBJ1-1; d_gene: -; v_gene: TRBV7-9; abundance: few; CDR3nt: TGTGCCAGCAGCCACTCGACAGAGAACACTGAAGCTTTCTTT; CDR3aa: CASSHSTENTEAFF
j_gene: TRBJ2-7; d_gene: -; v_gene: TRBV19; abundance: -; CDR3nt: TGTGCCAGTAGCGAGGCCTACGAGCAGTACTTC; CDR3aa: CASSEAYEQYF
j_gene: TRBJ2-2; d_gene: -; v_gene: TRBV7-9; abundance: -; CDR3nt: TGTGCCTCCACCCTGATGGATTGGGGGGCCGGGGAGCTGTTTTTT; CDR3aa: CASTLMDWGAGELFF
j_gene: TRBJ2-7; d_gene: TRBD1; v_gene: TRBV5-4; abundance: -; CDR3nt: TGTGCCAGCAGCCAGGACAGGGTCGAAGTCACGAAGCAGTACTTC; CDR3aa: CASSQDRVEVTKQYF
j_gene: TRBJ2-3; d_gene: -; v_gene: TRBV3-1/TRBV3-2; abundance: -; CDR3nt: TGTGCCAGCAGCCCCGGGTGGGAGCCTACGACAGATACGCAGTATTTT; CDR3aa: CASSPGWEPTTDTQYF
j_gene: TRBJ1-1; d_gene: TRBD1; v_gene: TRBV5-1; abundance: -; CDR3nt: TGCGCCAGCAGCCGGGACAGCGGGCAGGAAACTGAAGCTTTCTTT; CDR3aa: CASSRDSGQETEAFF
j_gene: TRBJ2-7; d_gene: TRBD1; v_gene: TRBV5-6; abundance: -; CDR3nt: TGTGCCAGCAGCATGGGACAGGGGCGGTACGAGCAGTACTTC; CDR3aa: CASSMGQGRYEQYF
j_gene: TRBJ2-1; d_gene: TRBD1; v_gene: TRBV2; abundance: -; CDR3nt: TGTGCCAGCAGTGGAGGGACAGCATACAATGAGCAGTTCTTC; CDR3aa: CASSGGTAYNEQFF
j_gene: TRBJ2-7; d_gene: TRBD1; v_gene: TRBV5-1; abundance: -; CDR3nt: TGCGCCAGCAGCCTAGGGACAGGGAGAAACTACGAGCAGTACTTC; CDR3aa: CASSLGTGRNYEQYF
j_gene: TRBJ1-2; d_gene: TRBD1; v_gene: TRBV19; abundance: -; CDR3nt: TGTGCCAGTGGGGACAGGGAAATCTATGGCTACACCTTC; CDR3aa: CASGDREIYGYTF
j_gene: TRBJ2-1; d_gene: -; v_gene: TRBV3-1/TRBV3-2; abundance: -; CDR3nt: TGTGCCAGCAGCCCGAGCGACAATGAGCAGTTCTTC; CDR3aa: CASSPSDNEQFF
j_gene: TRBJ2-6; d_gene: -; v_gene: TRBV13; abundance: -; CDR3nt: TGTGCCAGCAGCTTAGGAGCGGGGGCCAACGTCCTGACTTTC; CDR3aa: CASSLGAGANVLTF
j_gene: TRBJ2-1; d_gene: -; v_gene: TRBV7-9; abundance: once; CDR3nt: TGTGCCAGCAGCTTAGGTCCGGTAGGCGGGGAGCAGTTCTTC; CDR3aa: CASSLGPVGGEQFF